Listed below are T cell receptor beta chains from one sample, sequenced in a study of OX40 agonist ivuxolimab in advanced cancers. Produced via immunoSEQ multiplex PCR; TCRdb's table is partial and in-frame only. The table has 30,000 to 45,000 clones, about 80% seen once. The sequencing here drew on CD4+ or CD8+ T cells sorted from blood, taken in a trial of the OX40 agonist ivuxolimab. All receptors derive from an adult with an advanced solid tumor such as melanoma, head and neck, liver or kidney cancer. CDR3s leave out the opening cysteine and the closing phenylalanine or tryptophan.

TRBV7-2 ASSLDGTGVHEQY
TRBV7-3 ASSFGRNTGELF
TRBV7-2 ASSRGRFGYEQY
TRBV6-5 ASSYRRDNQPQH
TRBV9 ARIGLSIYGYT
TRBV13 ASSSYGLGNEQF
TRBV6-6 ASRPLGYEQY
TRBV7-2 ASSLGSGAYEQY
TRBV29-1 SVTVSPLDGYT
TRBV5-8 ASSAGGMNTEAF